Judged by abundance, the clone carrying this T cell receptor beta chain is large. What it binds is unknown. In germline, CDR1 is ENHRY, CDR2 SYGVKD. The CDR3 contains 12 residues. V was shortened by 11 bases and J by 2 bases, with 11 bases between the two germline ends. Enrolled prospectively were adult allogeneic hematopoietic cell transplant recipients whose graft-versus-host disease was steroid-refractory. The source of the sample is a study of tissue T cells after allogeneic stem cell transplantation. Sequencing used immunoSEQ multiplex PCR; TCRdb keeps in-frame clones, though not all of them. The sample holds over a thousand clones, about three fifths seen once. General study results and limits: TCR repertoires tracked anatomic similarity, regardless of disease or transplant status.

The V and J genes are TRBV10-3 and TRBJ2-3; D remains unclear. This receptor was identified in an older male patient with steroid-refractory graft-versus-host disease after an allogeneic stem cell transplant. A share of the T cells may be of graft donor origin. Specimen: stomach tissue, collected at autopsy. For the CDR3, the DNA is TGTGCCCGCCCGGATCCCACAGATACGCAGTATTTT. This translates into CARPDPTDTQYF.